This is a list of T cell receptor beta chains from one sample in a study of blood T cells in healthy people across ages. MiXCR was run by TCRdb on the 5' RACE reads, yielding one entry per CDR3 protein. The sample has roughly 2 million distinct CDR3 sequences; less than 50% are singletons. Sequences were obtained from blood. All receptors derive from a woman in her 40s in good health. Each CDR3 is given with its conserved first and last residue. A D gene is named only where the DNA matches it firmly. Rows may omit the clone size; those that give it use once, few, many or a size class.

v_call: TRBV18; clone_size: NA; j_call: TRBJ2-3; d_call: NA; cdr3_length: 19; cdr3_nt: TGTGCCAGCTCACCCCTACCCGTTCTAGCTGCTGGTGATGGAGATACGCAGTATTTT; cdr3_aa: CASSPLPVLAAGDGDTQYF
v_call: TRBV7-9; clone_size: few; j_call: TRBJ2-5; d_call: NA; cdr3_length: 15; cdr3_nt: TGTGCCAGCAGCCATCTGATCGGGGCCGGGGAGACCCAGTACTTC; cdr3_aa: CASSHLIGAGETQYF
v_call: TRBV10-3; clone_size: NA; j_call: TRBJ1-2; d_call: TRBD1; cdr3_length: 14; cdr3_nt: TGTGCCATCAGCCCGGGACAGGGGGGGTATGGCTACACCTTC; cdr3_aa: CAISPGQGGYGYTF
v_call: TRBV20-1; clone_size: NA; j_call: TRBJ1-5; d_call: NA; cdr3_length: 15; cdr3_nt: TGCAGTGCTAGACTTCAGGATTATAGCAATCAGCCCCAGCATTTT; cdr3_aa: CSARLQDYSNQPQHF
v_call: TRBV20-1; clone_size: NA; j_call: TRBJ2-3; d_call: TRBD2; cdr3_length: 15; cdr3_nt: TGCAGTGCTAGGGGGGTAGCGGGAACCAGAGATACGCAGTATTTT; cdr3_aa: CSARGVAGTRDTQYF
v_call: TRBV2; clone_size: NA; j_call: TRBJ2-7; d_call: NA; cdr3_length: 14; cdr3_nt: TGTGCCAGCAGTGACAGTAGAACTGTGAGCGAGCAGTACTTC; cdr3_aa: CASSDSRTVSEQYF
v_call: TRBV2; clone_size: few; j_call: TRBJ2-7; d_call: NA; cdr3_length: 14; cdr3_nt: TGTGCCAGCAGTGACTCTAAGTACCGATACGAGCAGTACTTC; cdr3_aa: CASSDSKYRYEQYF
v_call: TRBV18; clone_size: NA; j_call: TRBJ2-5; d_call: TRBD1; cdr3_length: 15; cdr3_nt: TGTGCCAGCTCACCACCCACAGGGGACGGAGAGACCCAGTACTTC; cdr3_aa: CASSPPTGDGETQYF
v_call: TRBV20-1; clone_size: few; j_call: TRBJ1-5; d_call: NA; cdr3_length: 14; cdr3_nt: TGCAGTGCTAGAGGCGGAGGGGGTAATCAGCCCCAGCATTTT; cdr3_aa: CSARGGGGNQPQHF
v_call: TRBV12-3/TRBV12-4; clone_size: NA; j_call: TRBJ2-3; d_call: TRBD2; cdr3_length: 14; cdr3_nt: TGTGCCAGCAGTTTCATAGCGGGGGAAGATACGCAGTATTTT; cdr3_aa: CASSFIAGEDTQYF
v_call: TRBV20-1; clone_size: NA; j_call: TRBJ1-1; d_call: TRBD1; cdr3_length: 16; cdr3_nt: TGCAGTATAACCGCCGGGACAGGGGGGGTGAACACTGAAGCTTTCTTT; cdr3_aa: CSITAGTGGVNTEAFF
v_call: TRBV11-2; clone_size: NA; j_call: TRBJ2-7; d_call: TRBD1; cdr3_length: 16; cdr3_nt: TGTGCCAGCAGCAACGGATTCGGGACAGGGGGAGACGAGCAGTACTTC; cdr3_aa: CASSNGFGTGGDEQYF
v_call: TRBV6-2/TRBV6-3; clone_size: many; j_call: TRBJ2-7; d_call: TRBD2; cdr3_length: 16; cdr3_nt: TGTGCCAGCAGTTATTATCCGGGACTAGTCTCCTACGAGCAGTACTTC; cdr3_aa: CASSYYPGLVSYEQYF
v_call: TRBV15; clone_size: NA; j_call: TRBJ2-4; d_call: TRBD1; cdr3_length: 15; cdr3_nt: TGTGCCACCAGTCGACTTACAGGGGGGAAAAACATTCAGTACTTC; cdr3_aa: CATSRLTGGKNIQYF
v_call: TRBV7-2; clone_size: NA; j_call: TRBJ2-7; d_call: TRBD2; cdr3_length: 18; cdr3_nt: TGTGCCAGCAGCGTAGCCGGGACTAGCGGGGCCTTTCTCTACGAGCAGTACTTC; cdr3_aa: CASSVAGTSGAFLYEQYF
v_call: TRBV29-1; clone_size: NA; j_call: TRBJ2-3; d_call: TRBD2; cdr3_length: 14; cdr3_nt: TGCAGCGCCGCTGCGGGGGGGCCGACAGATACGCAGTATTTT; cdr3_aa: CSAAAGGPTDTQYF
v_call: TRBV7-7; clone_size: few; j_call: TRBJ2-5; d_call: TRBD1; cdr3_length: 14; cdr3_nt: TGTGCTAGCAGCCCGGCGACAGGGTCAGAGACCCAGTACTTC; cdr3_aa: CASSPATGSETQYF
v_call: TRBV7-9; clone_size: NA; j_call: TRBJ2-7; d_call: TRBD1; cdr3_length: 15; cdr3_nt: TGTGCCAGCAGCTCCCCGACAGGGAAACTCTACGAGCAGTACTTC; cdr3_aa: CASSSPTGKLYEQYF
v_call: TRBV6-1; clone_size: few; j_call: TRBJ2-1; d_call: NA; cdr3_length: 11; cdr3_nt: TGTGCCAGCAGTAGACTTACGGAGCAGTTCTTC; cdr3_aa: CASSRLTEQFF
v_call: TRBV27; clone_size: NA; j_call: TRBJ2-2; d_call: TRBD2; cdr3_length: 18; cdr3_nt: TGTGCCAGCAGCTACCGACGGGGGGGGTTTTCGAACACCGGGGAGCTGTTTTTT; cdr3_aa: CASSYRRGGFSNTGELFF
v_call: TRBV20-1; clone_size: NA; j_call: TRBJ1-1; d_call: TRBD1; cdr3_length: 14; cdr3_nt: TGCAGTGCTCCCCCGACAGGGTACGACACTGAAGCTTTCTTT; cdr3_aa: CSAPPTGYDTEAFF
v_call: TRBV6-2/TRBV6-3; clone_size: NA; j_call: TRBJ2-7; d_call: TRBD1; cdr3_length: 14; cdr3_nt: TGTGCCAGCAGTGTCTGGGACAGAAACTACGAGCAGTACTTC; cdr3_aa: CASSVWDRNYEQYF
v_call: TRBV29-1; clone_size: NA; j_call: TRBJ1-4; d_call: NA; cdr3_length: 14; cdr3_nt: TGCAGCGTTGTGCCGACAGGCTCTAATGAAAAACTGTTTTTT; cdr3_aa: CSVVPTGSNEKLFF
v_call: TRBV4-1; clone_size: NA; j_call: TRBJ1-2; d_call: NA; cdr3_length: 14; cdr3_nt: TGCGCCAGCAGCCAAGGTCAACCATCGTATGGCTACACCTTC; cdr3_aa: CASSQGQPSYGYTF
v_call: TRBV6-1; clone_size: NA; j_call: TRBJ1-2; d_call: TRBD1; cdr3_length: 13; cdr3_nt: TGTGCCAGCAGGGGACAGTCTTCCTATGGCTACACCTTC; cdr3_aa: CASRGQSSYGYTF
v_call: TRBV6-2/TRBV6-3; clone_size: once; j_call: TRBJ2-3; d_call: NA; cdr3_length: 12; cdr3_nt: TGTGCCAGCAGCCCTATTAGAGATACGCAGTATTTT; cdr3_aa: CASSPIRDTQYF
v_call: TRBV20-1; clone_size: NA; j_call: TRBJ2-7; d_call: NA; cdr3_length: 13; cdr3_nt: TGCAGTGCCGCTCCCGAAACAGCCTACGAGCAGTACTTC; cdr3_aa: CSAAPETAYEQYF
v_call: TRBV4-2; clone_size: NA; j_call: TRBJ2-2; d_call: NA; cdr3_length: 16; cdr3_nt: TGTGCCAGCAGCCAATCGCAGAATTCGGACACCGGGGAGCTGTTTTTT; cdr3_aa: CASSQSQNSDTGELFF
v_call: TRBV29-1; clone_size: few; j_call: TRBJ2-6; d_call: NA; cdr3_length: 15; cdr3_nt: TGCAGCGTTGGTATGGGGACCTCTGGGGCCAACGTCCTGACTTTC; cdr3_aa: CSVGMGTSGANVLTF
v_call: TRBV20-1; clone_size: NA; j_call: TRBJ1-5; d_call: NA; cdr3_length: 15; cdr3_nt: TGCAGTGCTAGAGAACCGGGACGGAGCAATCAGCCCCAGCATTTT; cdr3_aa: CSAREPGRSNQPQHF
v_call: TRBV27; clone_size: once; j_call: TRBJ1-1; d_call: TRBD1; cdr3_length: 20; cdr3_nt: TGTGCCAGCAGTTCCCCTCGAAGACAGGGACCTGCTCCCATGAACACTGAAGCTTTCTTT; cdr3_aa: CASSSPRRQGPAPMNTEAFF
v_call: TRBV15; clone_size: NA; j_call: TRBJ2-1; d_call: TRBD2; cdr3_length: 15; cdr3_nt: TGTGCCACCAGCAGGGGACTAGCCTCCTACAATGAGCAGTTCTTC; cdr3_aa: CATSRGLASYNEQFF
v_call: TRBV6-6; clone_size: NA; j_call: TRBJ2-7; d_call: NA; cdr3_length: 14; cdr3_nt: TGTGCCAGCAAACCTCGCGGAGATGGATACGAGCAGTACTTC; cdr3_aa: CASKPRGDGYEQYF
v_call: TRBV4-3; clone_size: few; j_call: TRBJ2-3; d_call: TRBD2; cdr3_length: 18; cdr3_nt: TGCGCCAGCAGCCAGGGTGGTGTGCCGGGACTAGTTACAGATACGCAGTATTTT; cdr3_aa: CASSQGGVPGLVTDTQYF
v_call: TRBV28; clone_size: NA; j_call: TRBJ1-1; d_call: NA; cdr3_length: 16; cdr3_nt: TGTGCCAGCAGCCAACACGGAGGGGCTGGAGAAACTGAAGCTTTCTTT; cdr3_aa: CASSQHGGAGETEAFF
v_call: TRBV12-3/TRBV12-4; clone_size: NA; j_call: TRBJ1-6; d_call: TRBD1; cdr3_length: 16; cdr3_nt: TGCGCCAGCAGAACGACCAACAGGGGAAGGAATTCACCCCTCCACTTT; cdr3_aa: CASRTTNRGRNSPLHF
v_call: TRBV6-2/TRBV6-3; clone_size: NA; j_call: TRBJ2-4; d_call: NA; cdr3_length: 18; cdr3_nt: TGTGCCAGCAGCTCCGGTTATTCAACTCGCCTAGCCAAAAACATTCAGTACTTC; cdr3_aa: CASSSGYSTRLAKNIQYF
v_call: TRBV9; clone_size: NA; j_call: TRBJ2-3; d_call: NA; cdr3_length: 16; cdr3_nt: TGTGCCAGCAGCGGGGTCCTCGGAGGGGCCCCAGATACGCAGTATTTT; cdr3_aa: CASSGVLGGAPDTQYF
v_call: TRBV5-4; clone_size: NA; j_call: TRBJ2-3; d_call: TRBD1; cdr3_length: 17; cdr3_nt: TGTGCCAGCAGCTTGTCCCCGGGACAGCCTAGCACAGATACGCAGTATTTT; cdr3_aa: CASSLSPGQPSTDTQYF
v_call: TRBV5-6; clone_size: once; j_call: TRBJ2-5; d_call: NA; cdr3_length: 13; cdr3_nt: TGTGCCAGCAGCTTGAACAAACAAGAGACCCAGTACTTC; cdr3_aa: CASSLNKQETQYF
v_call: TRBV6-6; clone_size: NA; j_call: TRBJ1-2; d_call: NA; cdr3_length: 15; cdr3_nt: TGTGCCAGCAGTTACGAAGGCAGGGGAGACTATGGCTACACCTTC; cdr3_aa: CASSYEGRGDYGYTF
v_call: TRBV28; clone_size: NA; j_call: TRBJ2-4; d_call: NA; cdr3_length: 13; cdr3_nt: TGTGCCAGCAGACCAGCGGTTTTAAACATTCAGTACTTC; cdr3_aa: CASRPAVLNIQYF
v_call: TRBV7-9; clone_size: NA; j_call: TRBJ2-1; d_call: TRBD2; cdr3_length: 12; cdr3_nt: TGTGCCAGCAGCAGAAGCGGGGGGGAGCAGTTCTTC; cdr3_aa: CASSRSGGEQFF
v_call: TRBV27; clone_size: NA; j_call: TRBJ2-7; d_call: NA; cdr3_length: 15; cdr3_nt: TGTGCCAGCAGTCTGAAGGGGGGACCCCCCTACGAGCAGTACTTC; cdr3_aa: CASSLKGGPPYEQYF
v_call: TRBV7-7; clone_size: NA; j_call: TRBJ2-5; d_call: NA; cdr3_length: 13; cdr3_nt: TGTGCTAGCAGCCGGCTCGGGGGCGGGGAGCAGTACTTC; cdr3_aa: CASSRLGGGEQYF
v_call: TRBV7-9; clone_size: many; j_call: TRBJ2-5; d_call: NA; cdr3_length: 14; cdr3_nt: TGTGCCAGCAGCTTAGATCGAGGGGAAGAGACCCAGTACTTC; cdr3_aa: CASSLDRGEETQYF
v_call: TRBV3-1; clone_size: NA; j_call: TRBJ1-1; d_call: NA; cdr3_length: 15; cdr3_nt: TGTGCCAGCAGCCAAGCGCCTGACAGAGGCACTGAAGCTTTCTTT; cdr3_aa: CASSQAPDRGTEAFF
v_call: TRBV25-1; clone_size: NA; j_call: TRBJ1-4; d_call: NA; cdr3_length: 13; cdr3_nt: TGTGCCAGCAGTGAGAACGAATTCGGGAAACTGTTTTTT; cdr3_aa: CASSENEFGKLFF
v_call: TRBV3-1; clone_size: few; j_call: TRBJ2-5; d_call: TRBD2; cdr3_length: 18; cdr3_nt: TGTGCCAGCAGCCAAACCCTCGGGGGACTAGCGGGGGAAGAGACCCAGTACTTC; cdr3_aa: CASSQTLGGLAGEETQYF
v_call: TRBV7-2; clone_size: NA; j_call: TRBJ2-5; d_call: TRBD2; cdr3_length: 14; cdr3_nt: TGTGCCTGCAGGATAGCTAGCGGGGGGGCGGAGCAGTACTTC; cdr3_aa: CACRIASGGAEQYF
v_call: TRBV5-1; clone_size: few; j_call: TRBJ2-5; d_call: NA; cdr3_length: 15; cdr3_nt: TGCGCCAGCAGCTTCGGACCGCAACTACAAGAGACCCAGTACTTC; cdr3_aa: CASSFGPQLQETQYF
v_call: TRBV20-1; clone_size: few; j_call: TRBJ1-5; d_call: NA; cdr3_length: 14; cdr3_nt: TGCAGTGCTAGGGGAGGGGCGCGAGGGAAGCCCCAGCATTTT; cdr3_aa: CSARGGARGKPQHF
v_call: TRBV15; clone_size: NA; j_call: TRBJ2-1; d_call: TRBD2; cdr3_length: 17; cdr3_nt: TGTGCCACCAGCAGAGGGTGGGGGACTAGCGGGAACAATGAGCAGTTCTTC; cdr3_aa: CATSRGWGTSGNNEQFF
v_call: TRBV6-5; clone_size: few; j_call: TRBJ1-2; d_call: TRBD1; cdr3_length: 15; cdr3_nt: TGTGCCAGCAGGAACCGGGACAGGGTTCCCTATGGCTACACCTTC; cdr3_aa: CASRNRDRVPYGYTF
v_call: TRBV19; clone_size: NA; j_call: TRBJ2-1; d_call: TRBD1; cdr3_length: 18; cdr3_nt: TGTGCCAGTAGTATAGGTCCACACAGGGGCCCAATGTTGGATGAGCAGTTCTTC; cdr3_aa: CASSIGPHRGPMLDEQFF